One sample yielded the 26 T cell receptor beta chains listed below, sequenced in a study of beta chain features in type 1 diabetes. Study outcomes and limitations: Moderately but significantly shorter TCRB CDR3s were found in Type 1 diabetes patients in all four CD4+ subsets.

Reverse transcribing all isolated RNA meant expressed TCRB transcripts were sequenced. The table came from immunoSEQ multiplex PCR; TCRdb's copy has only in-frame clones and leaves some out. The sample yields about 340,000 clones, roughly 12% seen once. These receptors are not linked to any known antigen. The sequenced material came from naive CD4+ T cells from blood. These receptors all come from a woman under 30 with type 1 diabetes.

V usage is TRBV7-9 and J usage is TRBJ2-1; D remains unclear. V was trimmed by 8 bases and J by 5 bases, leaving 10 bases between them. This CDR3 comprises 12 residues. Looked up from germline, CDR1 is SEHNR and CDR2 is FQNEAQ (reference sequence). The CDR3 reads CASHYINNEQFF. CDR3 bases: TGTGCCAGCCATTACATAAACAATGAGCAGTTCTTC.

The rearrangement joins TRBV6-5 to TRBJ2-5; D is possibly TRBD1 (6 bases). Germline V CDR1 and CDR2: MNHEY, SVGAGI. Trimming shortened V by 5 bases and J by 5 bases, and 18 bases separated the two germline ends. The CDR3 is made up of 15 amino acids. CDR3 protein: CASSHSGVLGETQYF. As DNA, the CDR3 is TGTGCCAGCAGTCATTCAGGGGTCCTGGGGGAGACCCAGTACTTC.

V usage is TRBV30 and J usage is TRBJ2-3; no clear D gene. Germline V gene sequence: CDR1 GTSNPN, CDR2 SVGIG (reference sequence). The germline V and J ends were trimmed by 5 bases and 7 bases, with 19 bases remaining between them. The CDR3 has 14 residues. CDR3: CAWGGFGGTYTQYF. Written as DNA, the CDR3 is TGTGCCTGGGGTGGATTTGGTGGCACGTATACGCAGTATTTT.

The J gene is TRBJ2-5, the V gene TRBV28, with no clear D. The V gene lost 11 bases and the J gene lost 9 bases, with 13 bases spanning the gap. Per the germline V gene, CDR1 is MDHEN and CDR2 is SYDVKM. The CDR3 covers 10 residues. CDR3 amino acids: CAGFHSPQYF. The CDR3 DNA follows: TGTGCCGGCTTTCACAGTCCCCAGTACTTC.

The V call is TRBV7-2, the J call TRBJ2-1, with 10 nucleotides matching TRBD2. V trimming: 2 bases; J trimming: 9 bases; junction bases outside the gene matches: 7. CDR1 and CDR2 from the germline V gene are SGHTA and FQGNSA. The CDR3 is 15 residues long. In DNA, the CDR3 is TGTGCCAGCAGCTTACGAAGCGGGAGGGAGGCTGAGCAGTTCTTC. It translates to CASSLRSGREAEQFF.

The chain combines TRBV6-6 with TRBJ1-2; 8 bases map to TRBD1. V shed 10 bases, J shed 2 bases, and the junction held 12 bases outside the gene matches. CDR3 length: 15 residues. CDR1 is MNHNY, CDR2 SVGAGI, per germline (reference sequence). CDR3 amino acids: CATQLRQGSNYGYTF. The CDR3 nucleotides read TGTGCCACTCAGCTTCGACAGGGGTCAAACTATGGCTACACCTTC.

This clone was seen more than once but under ten times. This rearrangement joins TRBV28 to TRBJ2-7, with 8 bases that match TRBD2. Germline V lookup: CDR1 MDHEN, CDR2 SYDVKM. J was trimmed by 3 bases and V by 5 bases; bases with no gene match: 15. The CDR3 is 17 residues long. CDR3 region: CASSPDEGLGYYYEQYV. The DNA of the CDR3 is TGTGCCAGCAGTCCAGACGAGGGACTAGGTTATTACTACGAGCAGTACGTC.

This clone appeared a few times. The chain is built from TRBV11-2 and TRBJ2-5; D is ambiguous. The germline gives CDR1 SGHAT, CDR2 FQNNGV. Trimming removed 0 bases from V and 5 bases from J, with 4 bases in between. CDR3 length equals 12 residues. For the CDR3, the DNA is TGTGCCAGCAGCTTAGACTTCGAGACCCAGTACTTC. Translation: CASSLDFETQYF.

The CDR3: CASSYSRRETQYF. The CDR3 DNA sequence: TGTGCCAGCAGTTACTCTCGGAGAGAGACCCAGTACTTC. The chain uses TRBV6-5 and TRBJ2-5; D ambiguous. The germline CDR1 and CDR2 sequences are MNHEY and SVGAGI. This CDR3 comprises 13 residues. Deletions cut 0 bases from V and 4 bases from J, with 6 bases between.

In this sample, this clone turned up a few times. The V gene is TRBV5-4, the J gene TRBJ2-1; no definite D call. CDR3 length: 16 residues. Germline CDR1 and CDR2: SGHNT and YYREEE (reference sequence). The V gene lost 0 bases and the J gene lost 5 bases, with 15 bases spanning the gap. The CDR3 here is CASSLGGRVRDNEQFF. The CDR3 bases are TGTGCCAGCAGCTTGGGAGGCCGGGTCCGAGACAATGAGCAGTTCTTC.

The V call is TRBV30, the J call TRBJ1-3; weak D call: TRBD1 (5 bases). The CDR3 is made up of 14 amino acids. The germline CDR1 and CDR2 sequences are GTSNPN and SVGIG (reference sequence). Trimming pared 4 bases from V and 0 bases from J, leaving 10 bases between. The CDR3 protein is CAWTGKSSGNTIYF. The CDR3 DNA reads TGTGCCTGGACAGGGAAGTCCTCTGGAAACACCATATATTTT.

This chain connects TRBV18 to TRBJ2-3; D gene uncertain. The germline V gene has CDR1 KGHSH and CDR2 LQKENI. V gave up 3 bases and J gave up 6 bases, with 7 bases separating them. This CDR3 is built from 12 residues. The CDR3 region has the DNA TGTGCCAGCTCACCCGCTGAGGATACGCAGTATTTT. Protein: CASSPAEDTQYF.

This clone was found a few times. This chain uses TRBV29-1 with TRBJ2-6; TRBD1 matches 10 bases. V gave up 6 bases and J gave up 3 bases; unmatched junction bases: 8. CDR3 length: 16 residues. The germline V gene has CDR1 SQVTM and CDR2 ANQGSEA. The CDR3 coding sequence is TGCAGCGTGCTAGGGACAGGGGCTTTTGGGGCCAACGTCCTGACTTTC. This codes for CSVLGTGAFGANVLTF.

This clone was observed a few times. The gene calls are TRBV7-3 and TRBJ2-5; 9 bases align to TRBD2. V shed 5 bases and J 5 bases; nucleotides not matched to a gene: 12. The CDR3 spans 16 residues. Per the germline V gene, CDR1 is SGHTA and CDR2 is FQGTGA. CDR3 coding DNA: TGTGCCAGCAGCGCCGGACTAGCGCAAGATTTGGAGACCCAGTACTTC. Its protein product is CASSAGLAQDLETQYF.

This clone was seen a few times. The chain employs TRBV18 and TRBJ1-5; D not certain. V lost 3 bases and J lost 1, with 4 bases in between. CDR3 length: 13 amino acids. CDR1 is KGHSH, CDR2 LQKENI, per germline. The CDR3 loop reads CASSPGSNQPQHF. CDR3 DNA sequence: TGTGCCAGCTCACCGGGCAGCAATCAGCCCCAGCATTTT.

V and J are TRBV27 and TRBJ2-7; 7 positions agree with TRBD1. Germline V gives CDR1 MNHEY, CDR2 SMNVEV (reference sequence). J lost 1 base, V lost 4 bases, and 10 bases had no gene match. The CDR3 is made up of 16 amino acids. The CDR3 DNA sequence: TGTGCCAGCAGTTGGGGTCCCAGGACAGGTTCCTACGAGCAGTACTTC. It codes for CASSWGPRTGSYEQYF.

The chain links TRBV7-9 to TRBJ1-2; 8 nucleotides align to TRBD1. The CDR3 has 14 residues. In germline, CDR1 is SEHNR, CDR2 FQNEAQ (reference sequence). V gave up 5 bases and J gave up 4 bases; unmatched junction bases: 6. The CDR3 DNA reads TGTGCCAGCAGCCCCGGACAGGGAGTCTATGGCTACACCTTC. It yields the protein CASSPGQGVYGYTF.

This clone has just a few counts. This chain joins TRBV19 and TRBJ2-5, with TRBD2 identical over 15 bases. V was clipped by 2 bases and J by 5 bases; unmatched bases: 3. This CDR3 has 16 amino acids. Germline CDR1 and CDR2: LNHDA and SQIVND (reference sequence). The CDR3 protein is CASSISGLAGGETQYF. CDR3 bases: TGTGCCAGTAGTATATCGGGACTAGCGGGAGGTGAGACCCAGTACTTC.

The J gene is TRBJ2-1, the V gene TRBV14; no clear D gene. Germline CDR1 is SGHDN and CDR2 is FVKESK. This CDR3 spans 17 amino acids. Between the trimmed V and J ends, which lost 0 bases and 4 bases, there was a span of 16 bases. CDR3 coding DNA: TGTGCCAGCAGCCAAGAACTCCTCCTTAGCAGATACAATGAGCAGTTCTTC. The encoded protein is CASSQELLLSRYNEQFF.

The V call is TRBV19, the J call TRBJ1-4, with D perhaps matching TRBD1 (5 bases). The CDR3 consists of 15 residues. Per germline, CDR1 LNHDA and CDR2 SQIVND (reference sequence). The ends were cut back, 4 bases at V and 5 bases at J, with 14 bases in the middle. Here the CDR3 reads CASSTRGGTNEKLFF. The CDR3 DNA reads as TGTGCCAGTAGTACACGCGGAGGGACGAATGAAAAACTGTTTTTT.

V and J are TRBV5-1 and TRBJ1-1; the D is unclear. Trimming cost V 3 bases and J 2 bases, with 8 bases left between them. The CDR3 has 13 amino acids. CDR1 is SGHRS, CDR2 YFSETQ, per germline. The CDR3 loop reads CASSSLVNTEAFF. CDR3 coding DNA: TGCGCCAGCAGCTCCCTTGTCAACACTGAAGCTTTCTTT.

This clone was detected only a few times. The gene calls are TRBV9 and TRBJ1-2; weak D call: TRBD1 (6 bases). There are 14 residues in the CDR3. The germline V gene has CDR1 SGDLS and CDR2 YYNGEE. Between the trimmed V and J ends, which lost 4 bases and 3 bases, there was a span of 13 bases. This chain's CDR3 is CASSPRGADYGYTF. CDR3 nucleotide sequence: TGTGCCAGCAGCCCCAGGGGCGCCGACTATGGCTACACCTTC.

J is TRBJ2-7 and V is TRBV5-1; weak D call: TRBD2 (6 bases). Between the trimmed V and J ends, which lost 5 bases and 2 bases, there was a span of 14 bases. The CDR3 spans 14 residues. Per germline, CDR1 SGHRS and CDR2 YFSETQ. The CDR3 loop is CASRTSGQTYEQYF. DNA of the CDR3: TGCGCCAGCAGGACTAGTGGGCAAACCTACGAGCAGTACTTC.

The V call is TRBV5-1, the J call TRBJ2-3, with a tentative D call TRBD2 (6 bases). Trimming removed 4 bases from V and 0 bases from J, with 12 bases in between. Germline-derived CDR1 and CDR2 are SGHRS and YFSETQ. There are 15 residues in the CDR3. The CDR3 DNA is TGCGCCAGCAGCGCGCCCGGGACTAGCACAGATACGCAGTATTTT. Translation gives CASSAPGTSTDTQYF. Supplemented by reference TRBV5-1 and TRBJ2-3, the full variable domain reads KAGVTQTPRYLIKTRGQQVTLSCSPISGHRSVSWYQQTPGQGLQFLFEYFSETQRNKGNFPGRFSGRQFSNSRSEMNVSTLELGDSALYLCASSAPGTSTDTQYFGPGTRLTVL.

The chain joins TRBV28 to TRBJ2-7, with 8 bases matching TRBD1. The V gene's germline CDR1 is MDHEN and CDR2 SYDVKM. V shed 8 bases, J shed 6 bases, and the junction held 9 bases outside the gene matches. This CDR3 has 13 residues. This CDR3 is CASLTATGGEQYF. The CDR3 nucleotides read TGTGCCAGCCTAACGGCCACAGGGGGCGAGCAGTACTTC.

The table lists this clone with a few counts. The CDR3 nucleotides are TGCAGCGTTGAGGAGGGTTATCGGCACACTGAAGCTTTCTTT. The encoded protein is CSVEEGYRHTEAFF. The chain combines TRBV29-1 with TRBJ1-1; D gene unclear. The CDR3 spans 14 residues. The V end lost 3 bases, the J end lost 3 bases, and 14 bases lay between the germline ends. CDR1 is SQVTM and CDR2 is ANQGSEA in the germline V gene.